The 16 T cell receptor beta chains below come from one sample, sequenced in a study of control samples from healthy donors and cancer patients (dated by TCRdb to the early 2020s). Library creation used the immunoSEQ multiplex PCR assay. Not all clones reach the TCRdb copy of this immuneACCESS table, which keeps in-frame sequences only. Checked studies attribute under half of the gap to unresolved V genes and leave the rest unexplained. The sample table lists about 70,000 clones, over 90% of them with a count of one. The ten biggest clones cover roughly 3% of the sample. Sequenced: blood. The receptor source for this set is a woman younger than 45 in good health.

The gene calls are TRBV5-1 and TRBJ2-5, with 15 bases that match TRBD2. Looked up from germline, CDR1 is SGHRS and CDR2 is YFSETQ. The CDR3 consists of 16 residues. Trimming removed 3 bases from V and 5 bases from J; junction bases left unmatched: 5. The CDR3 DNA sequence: TGCGCCAGCAGCTGGACTAGCGGGGGGGTGCGGGAGACCCAGTACTTC. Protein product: CASSWTSGGVRETQYF. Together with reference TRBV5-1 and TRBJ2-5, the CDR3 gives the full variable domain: KAGVTQTPRYLIKTRGQQVTLSCSPISGHRSVSWYQQTPGQGLQFLFEYFSETQRNKGNFPGRFSGRQFSNSRSEMNVSTLELGDSALYLCASSWTSGGVRETQYFGPGTRLLVL.

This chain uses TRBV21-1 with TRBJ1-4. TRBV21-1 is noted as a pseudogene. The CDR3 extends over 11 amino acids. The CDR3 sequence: CARRPNEKLFF. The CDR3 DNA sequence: TGTGCCAGAAGACCTAATGAAAAACTGTTTTTT.

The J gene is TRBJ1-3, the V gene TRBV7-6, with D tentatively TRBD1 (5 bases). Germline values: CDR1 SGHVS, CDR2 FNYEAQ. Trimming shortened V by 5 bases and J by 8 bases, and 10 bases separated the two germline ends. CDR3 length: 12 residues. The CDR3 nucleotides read TGTGCCAGCAGCACCTCGGGGGACACCATATATTTT. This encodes CASSTSGDTIYF.

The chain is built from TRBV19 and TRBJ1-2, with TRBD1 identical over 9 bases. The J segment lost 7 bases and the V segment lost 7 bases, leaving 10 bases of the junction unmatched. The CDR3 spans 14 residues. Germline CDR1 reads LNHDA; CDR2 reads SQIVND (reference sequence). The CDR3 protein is CASIQDRGKGGYTF. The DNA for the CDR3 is TGTGCCAGTATCCAGGACAGGGGAAAGGGTGGCTACACCTTC. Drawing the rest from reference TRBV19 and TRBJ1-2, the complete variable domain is DGGITQSPKYLFRKEGQNVTLSCEQNLNHDAMYWYRQDPGQGLRLIYYSQIVNDFQKGDIAEGYSVSREKKESFPLTVTSAQKNPTAFYLCASIQDRGKGGYTFGSGTRLTVV.

CDR3 protein: CASSFSGGKGNTIYF. CDR3 in DNA: TGTGCCAGCAGCTTTTCAGGGGGGAAAGGAAACACCATATATTTT. The chain joins TRBV7-9 to TRBJ1-3, with 7 positions matching TRBD1. This CDR3 region has 15 residues. Losses at the gene ends were 3 bases for V and 4 bases for J; bases not matched to a gene: 6. Germline-derived CDR1 and CDR2 are SEHNR and FQNEAQ (reference sequence).

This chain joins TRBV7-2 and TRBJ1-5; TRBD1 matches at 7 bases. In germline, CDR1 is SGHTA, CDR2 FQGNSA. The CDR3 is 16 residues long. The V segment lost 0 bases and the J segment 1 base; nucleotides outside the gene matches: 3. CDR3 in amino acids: CASSLAGTESNQPQHF. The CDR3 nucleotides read TGTGCCAGCAGCTTAGCCGGGACAGAAAGCAATCAGCCCCAGCATTTT.

CDR3 in DNA: TGTGCCAGTAGTATCAGCCTCGGACTCCGAAGAAATGAGCAGTTCTTC. This codes for CASSISLGLRRNEQFF. V gene TRBV19 combines with J gene TRBJ2-1, with D possibly being TRBD2 (5 bases). Germline CDR1 and CDR2: LNHDA and SQIVND (reference sequence). The V end lost 3 bases, the J end lost 7 bases, and 19 bases lay between the germline ends. The CDR3 consists of 16 residues.

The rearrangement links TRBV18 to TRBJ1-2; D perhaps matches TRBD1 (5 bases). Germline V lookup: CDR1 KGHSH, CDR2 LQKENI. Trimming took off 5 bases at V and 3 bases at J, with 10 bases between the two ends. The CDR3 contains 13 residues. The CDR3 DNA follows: TGTGCCAGCTCATCGACAGAATACTATGGCTACACCTTC. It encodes CASSSTEYYGYTF. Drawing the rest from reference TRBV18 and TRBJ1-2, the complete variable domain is NAGVMQNPRHLVRRRGQEARLRCSPMKGHSHVYWYRQLPEEGLKFMVYLQKENIIDESGMPKERFSAEFPKEGPSILRIQQVVRGDSAAYFCASSSTEYYGYTFGSGTRLTVV.

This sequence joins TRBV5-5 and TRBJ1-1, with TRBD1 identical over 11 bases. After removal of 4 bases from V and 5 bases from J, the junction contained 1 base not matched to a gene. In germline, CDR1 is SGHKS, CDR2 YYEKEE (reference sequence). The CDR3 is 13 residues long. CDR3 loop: CASSGDRGTEAFF. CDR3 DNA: TGTGCCAGCAGCGGGGACAGGGGGACTGAAGCTTTCTTT.

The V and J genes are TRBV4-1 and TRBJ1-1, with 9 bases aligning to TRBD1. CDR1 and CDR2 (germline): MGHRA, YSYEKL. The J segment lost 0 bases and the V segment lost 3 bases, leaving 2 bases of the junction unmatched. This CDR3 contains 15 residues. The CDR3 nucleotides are TGCGCCAGCAGCCACACAGGGGGCATGAACACTGAAGCTTTCTTT. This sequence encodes CASSHTGGMNTEAFF.

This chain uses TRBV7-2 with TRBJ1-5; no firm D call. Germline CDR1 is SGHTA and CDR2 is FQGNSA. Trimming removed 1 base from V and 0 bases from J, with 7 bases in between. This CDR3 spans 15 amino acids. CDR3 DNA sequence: TGTGCCAGCAGCTTAGTGGGTTATAGCAATCAGCCCCAGCATTTT. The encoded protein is CASSLVGYSNQPQHF.

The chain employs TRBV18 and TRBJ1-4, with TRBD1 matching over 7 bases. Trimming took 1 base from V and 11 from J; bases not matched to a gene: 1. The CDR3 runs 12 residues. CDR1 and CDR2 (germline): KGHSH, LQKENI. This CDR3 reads CASSPQQGKLFF. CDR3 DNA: TGTGCCAGCTCACCACAACAGGGGAAACTGTTTTTT.

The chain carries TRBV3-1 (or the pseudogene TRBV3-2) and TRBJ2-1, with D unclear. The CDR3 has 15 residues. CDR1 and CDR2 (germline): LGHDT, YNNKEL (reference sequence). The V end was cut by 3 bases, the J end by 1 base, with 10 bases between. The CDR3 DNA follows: TGTGCCAGCAGCCACTCCTCAGCTTCCTACAATGAGCAGTTCTTC. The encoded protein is CASSHSSASYNEQFF.

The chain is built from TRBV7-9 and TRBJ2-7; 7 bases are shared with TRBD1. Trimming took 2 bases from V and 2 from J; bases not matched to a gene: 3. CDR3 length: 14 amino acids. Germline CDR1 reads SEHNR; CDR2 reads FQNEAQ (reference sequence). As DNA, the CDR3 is TGTGCCAGCAGCTTAACAGGGGAACCCTACGAGCAGTACTTC. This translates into CASSLTGEPYEQYF. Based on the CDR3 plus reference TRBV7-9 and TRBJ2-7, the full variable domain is DTGVSQNPRHKITKRGQNVTFRCDPISEHNRLYWYRQTLGQGPEFLTYFQNEAQLEKSRLLSDRFSAERPKGSFSTLEIQRTEQGDSAMYLCASSLTGEPYEQYFGPGTRLTVT.

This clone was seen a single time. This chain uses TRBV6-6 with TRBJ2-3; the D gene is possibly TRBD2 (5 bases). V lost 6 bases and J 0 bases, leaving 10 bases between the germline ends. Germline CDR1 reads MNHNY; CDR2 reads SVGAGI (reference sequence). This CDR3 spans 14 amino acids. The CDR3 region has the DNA TGTGCCAGCAGGAAGGGCGGGAGCACAGATACGCAGTATTTT. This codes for CASRKGGSTDTQYF.

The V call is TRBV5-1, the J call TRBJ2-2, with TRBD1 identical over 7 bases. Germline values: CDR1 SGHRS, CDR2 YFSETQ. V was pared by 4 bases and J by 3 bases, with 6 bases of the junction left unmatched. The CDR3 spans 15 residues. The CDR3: CASSLTGADTGELFF. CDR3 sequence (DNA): TGCGCCAGCAGCCTAACAGGGGCCGACACCGGGGAGCTGTTTTTT.